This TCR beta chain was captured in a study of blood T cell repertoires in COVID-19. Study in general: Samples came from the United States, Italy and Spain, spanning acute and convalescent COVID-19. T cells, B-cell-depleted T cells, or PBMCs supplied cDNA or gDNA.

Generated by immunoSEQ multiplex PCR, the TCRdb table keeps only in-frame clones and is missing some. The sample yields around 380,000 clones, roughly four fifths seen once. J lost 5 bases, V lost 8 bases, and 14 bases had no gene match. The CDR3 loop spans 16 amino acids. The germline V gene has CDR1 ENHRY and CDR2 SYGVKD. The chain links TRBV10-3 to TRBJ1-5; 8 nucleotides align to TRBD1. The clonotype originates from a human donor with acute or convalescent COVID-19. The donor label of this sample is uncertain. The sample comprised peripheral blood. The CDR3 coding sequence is TGTGCCATCTCGGTCGGACAGGGTGGGCCTGATCAGCCCCAGCATTTT. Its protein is CAISVGQGGPDQPQHF.